The entry below gives a single TCR beta chain sequence along with its context. Its matching antigen is unknown. This entry belongs to a study of OX40 agonist ivuxolimab in advanced cancers. Findings and caveats of the study: The study observed clonal expansion of CD4+ and CD8+ blood T cells by week 6 at 0.1 to 3.0 mg/kg. CD8+ T cells showed, on average, more clonal expansion than CD4+ cells.

The data were produced by immunoSEQ multiplex PCR, yet TCRdb's version contains in-frame clones alone and is incomplete. Here the sample spans roughly 70,000 clones, around 86% being singletons. This sequence originates from an adult with an advanced solid tumor such as melanoma, head and neck, liver or kidney cancer. This sample comprised CD4+ or CD8+ T cells sorted from blood, obtained in a trial of the OX40 agonist ivuxolimab.

CDR3 region: CASSYSRELAGGEQFF. The DNA for the CDR3 is TGTGCCAGCAGTTACTCGAGGGAACTAGCGGGAGGAGAGCAGTTCTTC. The genes are TRBV6-5 and TRBJ2-1; 12 positions agree with TRBD2. The CDR3 length is 16 residues. V was clipped by 0 bases and J by 10 bases; unmatched bases: 7. Germline V CDR1 and CDR2: MNHEY, SVGAGI.